The present entry profiles one TCR beta chain with its context. Measured with immunoSEQ multiplex PCR; TCRdb has only the in-frame clones, and not every one. The sample shows over 200,000 clones, 75% to 90% of them seen only once. The data were obtained in a study of blood T cell repertoires in COVID-19. Study-wide context: Researchers got acute and convalescent COVID-19 samples from the United States, Italy and Spain.

The V and J ends lost 5 bases and 3 bases respectively, with 15 bases between them. CDR3 size: 15 residues. The germline gives CDR1 SGHNT, CDR2 YENEEA. Material for sequencing was peripheral blood. The V and J genes are TRBV11-3 and TRBJ2-3; the D gene is possibly TRBD1 (6 bases). This TCR was recovered from a man aged 30 to 45 who had recovered from COVID-19. CDR3 sequence (DNA): TGTGCCAGCAGCAACGCAGGGGCAGGGACAGATACGCAGTATTTT. Its translation: CASSNAGAGTDTQYF.